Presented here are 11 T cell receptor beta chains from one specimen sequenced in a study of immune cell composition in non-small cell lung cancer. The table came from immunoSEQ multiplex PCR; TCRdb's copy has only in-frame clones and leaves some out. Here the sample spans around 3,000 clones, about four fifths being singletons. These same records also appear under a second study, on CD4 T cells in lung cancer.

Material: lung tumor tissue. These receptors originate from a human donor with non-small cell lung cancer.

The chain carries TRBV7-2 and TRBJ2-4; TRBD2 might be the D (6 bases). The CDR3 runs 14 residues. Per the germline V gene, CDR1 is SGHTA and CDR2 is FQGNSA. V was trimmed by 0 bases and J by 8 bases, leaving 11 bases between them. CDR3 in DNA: TGTGCCAGCAGCTTAGCGTGGGCTAGCGACATTCAGTACTTC. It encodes CASSLAWASDIQYF. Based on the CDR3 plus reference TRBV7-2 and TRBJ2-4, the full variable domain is GAGVSQSPSNKVTEKGKDVELRCDPISGHTALYWYRQSLGQGLEFLIYFQGNSAPDKSGLPSDRFSAERTGGSVSTLTIQRTQQEDSAVYLCASSLAWASDIQYFGAGTRLSVL.

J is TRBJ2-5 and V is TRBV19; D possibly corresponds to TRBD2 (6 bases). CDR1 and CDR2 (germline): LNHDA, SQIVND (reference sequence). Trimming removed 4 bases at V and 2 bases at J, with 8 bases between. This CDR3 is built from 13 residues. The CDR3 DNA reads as TGTGCCAGTAGTACGGGACTGCAAGAGACCCAGTACTTC. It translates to CASSTGLQETQYF. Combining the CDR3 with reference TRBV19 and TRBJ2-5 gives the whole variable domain DGGITQSPKYLFRKEGQNVTLSCEQNLNHDAMYWYRQDPGQGLRLIYYSQIVNDFQKGDIAEGYSVSREKKESFPLTVTSAQKNPTAFYLCASSTGLQETQYFGPGTRLLVL.

CDR3 in amino acids: CAIRTGGDTQYF. The CDR3 nucleotides read TGTGCCATTAGGACAGGGGGAGATACGCAGTATTTT. This rearrangement joins TRBV10-3 to TRBJ2-3, with 10 bases matching TRBD1. This CDR3 comprises 12 residues. Germline V gives CDR1 ENHRY, CDR2 SYGVKD. J was trimmed by 5 bases and V by 9 bases; bases with no gene match: 2.

CDR3 sequence (DNA): TGCGCCAGCAGCTTGGACATTTACTACGAGCAGTACTTC. Translation gives CASSLDIYYEQYF. The rearrangement uses TRBV5-1 and TRBJ2-7, with D unclear. The germline V and J ends were trimmed by 0 bases and 3 bases, with 7 bases remaining between them. The germline CDR1 and CDR2 sequences are SGHRS and YFSETQ. This CDR3 has 13 amino acids. Full variable domain (outside the CDR3, taken from reference TRBV5-1 and TRBJ2-7): KAGVTQTPRYLIKTRGQQVTLSCSPISGHRSVSWYQQTPGQGLQFLFEYFSETQRNKGNFPGRFSGRQFSNSRSEMNVSTLELGDSALYLCASSLDIYYEQYFGPGTRLTVT.

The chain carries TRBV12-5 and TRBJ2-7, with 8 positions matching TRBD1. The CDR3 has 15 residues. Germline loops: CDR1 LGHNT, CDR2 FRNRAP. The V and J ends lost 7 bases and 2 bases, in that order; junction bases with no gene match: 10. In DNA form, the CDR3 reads TGTGCTAGTGCCGCAGACAGGGGAGGCCCCTACGAGCAGTACTTC. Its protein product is CASAADRGGPYEQYF.

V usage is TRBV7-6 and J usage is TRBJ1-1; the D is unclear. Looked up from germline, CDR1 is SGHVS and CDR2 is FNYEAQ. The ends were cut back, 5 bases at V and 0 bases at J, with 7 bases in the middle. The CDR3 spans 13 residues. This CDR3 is CASSRGMNTEAFF. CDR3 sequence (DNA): TGTGCCAGCAGCCGAGGCATGAACACTGAAGCTTTCTTT.

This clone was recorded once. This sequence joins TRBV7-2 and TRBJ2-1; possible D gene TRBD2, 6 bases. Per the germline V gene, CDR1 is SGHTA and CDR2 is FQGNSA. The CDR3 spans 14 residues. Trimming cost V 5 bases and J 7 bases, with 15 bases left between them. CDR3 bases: TGTGCCAGCAGCCGAGAGCGGGTGGGGAATGAGCAGTTCTTC. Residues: CASSRERVGNEQFF.

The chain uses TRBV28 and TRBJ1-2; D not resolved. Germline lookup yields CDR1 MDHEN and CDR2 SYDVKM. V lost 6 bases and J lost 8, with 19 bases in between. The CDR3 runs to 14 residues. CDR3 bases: TGTGCCAGCAGCCAAGACCCCCTAGCTCGGGGCTACACCTTC. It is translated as CASSQDPLARGYTF.

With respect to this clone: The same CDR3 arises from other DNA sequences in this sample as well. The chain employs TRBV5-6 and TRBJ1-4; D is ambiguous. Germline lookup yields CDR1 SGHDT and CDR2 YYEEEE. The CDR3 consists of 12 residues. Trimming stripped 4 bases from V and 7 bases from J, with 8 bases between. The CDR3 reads CASSGASEKLFF. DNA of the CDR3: TGTGCCAGCAGCGGAGCATCTGAAAAACTGTTTTTT.

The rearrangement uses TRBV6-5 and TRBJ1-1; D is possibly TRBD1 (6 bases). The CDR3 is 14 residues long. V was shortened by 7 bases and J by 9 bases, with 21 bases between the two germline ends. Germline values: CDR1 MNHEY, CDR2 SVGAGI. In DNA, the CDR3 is TGTGCCAGCACCGAGACCGGGACACCGAGCCAAGCTTTCTTT. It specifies CASTETGTPSQAFF.

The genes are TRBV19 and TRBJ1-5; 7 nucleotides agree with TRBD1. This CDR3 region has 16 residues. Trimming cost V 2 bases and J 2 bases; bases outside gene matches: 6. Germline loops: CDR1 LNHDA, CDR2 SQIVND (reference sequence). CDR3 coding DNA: TGTGCCAGTAGTATAACGGGACAGAATCGCAATCAGCCCCAGCATTTT. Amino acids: CASSITGQNRNQPQHF.